This T cell receptor beta chain originates from a study of T cells in Graves' hyperthyroidism and ophthalmopathy. RNA transcripts gave rise to amplified TCR beta CDR3 regions. The TCR CDR3 first-round RT-PCR relied on the HTBI primer set. Via MiXCR, TCRdb re-called the multiplex PCR reads, giving one row per CDR3 protein. The sample contains around 340,000 distinct CDR3 sequences, 16% of which appear only once. Sequencing was done on a sample of blood. This receptor was obtained from a man aged 25-45 years with Graves' hyperthyroidism.

CDR3 DNA: TGTGCCAGCAGCCAATCTCCTCGAGCGGGAGGTGAAGAGACCCAGTACTTC. Encoded protein: CASSQSPRAGGEETQYF. The chain joins TRBV4-2 to TRBJ2-5; 9 positions match TRBD2. Germline CDR1 reads LGHNA; CDR2 reads YNFKEQ. V lost 2 bases to trimming and J lost 3 bases; unmatched junction nucleotides: 10. The CDR3 runs 17 residues.